One T cell receptor beta chain is described in this entry. Its antigen remains unknown. The treatment denotes: 19 received Ad26.COV2.S at low or high dose, single or two shots; roughly five received placebo; per-sample allocation not given. Samples came from day 63 after the first vaccine or placebo injection. An adult of 18-55 years in Boston served as donor. It was Wuhan-strain SARS-CoV-2 spike that the Ad26 vaccine vector expressed. These data belong to a study of Ad26.COV2.S vaccination and SARS-CoV-2 variants. Overall study: Once or twice, 56 days apart, Ad26.COV2.S was delivered intramuscularly. Whole-study results and caveats: Reportedly, spike-specific CD8+ and CD4+ T cell responses achieved substantial breadth once vaccination had taken place.

The CDR3 is 16 amino acids. V shed 4 bases and J 5 bases; nucleotides not matched to a gene: 10. Looked up from germline, CDR1 is SGHAT and CDR2 is FQNNGV. TCRdb's copy holds only in-frame clones and misses some; the assay was immunoSEQ multiplex PCR. The sample consists of around 300,000 clones, 80% to 90% of them appearing once. The TCR sequence derives from a person between 18 and 65 years old who received the Ad26.COV2.S COVID-19 vaccine or a placebo. V and J are TRBV11-2 and TRBJ2-2; 7 nucleotides agree with TRBD1. The sample here was peripheral blood, taken in a trial of Ad26.COV2.S vaccine versus placebo. This CDR3 is CASSSPRQGPTGELFF. The DNA of the CDR3 is TGTGCCAGCAGCTCCCCAAGACAGGGACCAACCGGGGAGCTGTTTTTT.